The 14 T cell receptor beta chains below all came from one sample that was sequenced in a study of cytomegalovirus exposure and HLA in healthy donors. In the PCR, 60 Vbeta and 13 Jbeta primers were used. Sequenced by immunoSEQ multiplex PCR; TCRdb stores in-frame clones only, minus some. The table includes about 210,000 clones, roughly 85% detected once. Specimen: PBMCs. These receptors were collected from a male donor in good health and CMV-seronegative.

The rearrangement joins TRBV6-1 to TRBJ1-2, with unresolved D. The CDR3 has 13 residues. The germline V and J ends were trimmed by 4 bases and 2 bases, with 8 bases remaining between them. Germline V CDR1 and CDR2: MNHNS, SASEGT. The CDR3 DNA reads TGTGCCAGCAGTGTTGAGGAAAACTATGGCTACACCTTC. Translated: CASSVEENYGYTF.

This clone was seen a few times. The chain uses TRBV28 and TRBJ2-7, with TRBD2 matching over 9 bases. The length of the CDR3 is 18 residues. The V gene's germline CDR1 is MDHEN and CDR2 SYDVKM. V lost 4 bases to trimming and J lost 9 bases; unmatched junction nucleotides: 22. CDR3 protein: CASSSPGEAGGTTSWQYF. As DNA, the CDR3 is TGTGCCAGCAGTTCCCCCGGGGAAGCGGGAGGCACTACGAGTTGGCAGTACTTC.

This clone was detected only a few times. J is TRBJ1-4 and V is TRBV27, with unresolved D. This CDR3 contains 15 residues. Germline loops: CDR1 MNHEY, CDR2 SMNVEV (reference sequence). The germline V and J ends were trimmed by 6 bases and 8 bases, with 19 bases remaining between them. CDR3 residues: CASSQARGYVEKLFF. In DNA, the CDR3 is TGTGCCAGCAGCCAAGCCCGGGGATACGTCGAAAAACTGTTTTTT.

CDR3 loop: CASSIPEQGHGYTF. As DNA, the CDR3 is TGTGCCAGTAGTATACCCGAACAGGGACATGGCTACACCTTC. The rearrangement joins TRBV19 to TRBJ1-2, with D tentatively TRBD1 (6 bases). The CDR3 runs to 14 residues. With 2 bases removed from V and 6 bases from J, the gap between germline ends came to 13 bases. CDR1 is LNHDA, CDR2 SQIVND, per germline (reference sequence).

The chain joins TRBV27 to TRBJ1-1; weak D call: TRBD1 (5 bases). Germline values: CDR1 MNHEY, CDR2 SMNVEV (reference sequence). The CDR3 contains 11 residues. Between the trimmed V and J ends, which lost 7 bases and 5 bases, there was a span of 8 bases. CDR3 loop: CASISGTEAFF. CDR3 bases: TGTGCCAGCATTTCAGGGACTGAAGCTTTCTTT.

The V gene is TRBV4-3, the J gene TRBJ2-5; D uncertain. The better agreement between TRBJ2-7 and the DNA end casts doubt on the J call. The CDR3 covers 20 residues. Germline-derived CDR1 and CDR2 are LGHNA and YSLEER. DNA for the CDR3: TGCGCCAGCAGCCAAGTTTTTCCGACGAGGTTTCTTAGTTTTATCCACGAGCAGTACTTC. Translating it yields CASSQVFPTRFLSFIHEQYF.

The chain has TRBV4-1 and TRBJ1-2, with TRBD1 identical over 8 bases. Trimming cost V 4 bases and J 4 bases; bases outside gene matches: 5. The CDR3 contains 14 residues. In germline, CDR1 is MGHRA, CDR2 YSYEKL. CDR3 in amino acids: CASSPQTGVYGYTF. The CDR3 DNA follows: TGCGCCAGCAGCCCCCAGACAGGGGTCTATGGCTACACCTTC.

The gene calls are TRBV19 and TRBJ2-6, with 8 bases lining up with TRBD1. Germline assignment: CDR1 LNHDA and CDR2 SQIVND (reference sequence). The CDR3 runs 19 residues. V was clipped by 5 bases and J by 1 base; unmatched bases: 13. CDR3 sequence reads: CASSLKRTGLGSGANVLTF. CDR3 DNA: TGTGCCAGTAGTTTAAAACGGACAGGGTTGGGTTCTGGGGCCAACGTCCTGACTTTC.

This chain connects TRBV27 to TRBJ1-2; 9 bases map to TRBD1. CDR3 length: 15 amino acids. In germline, CDR1 is MNHEY, CDR2 SMNVEV (reference sequence). V shed 4 bases and J 3 bases; nucleotides not matched to a gene: 6. CDR3 sequence reads: CASSWGQGKYYGYTF. Here the CDR3 DNA reads TGTGCCAGCAGTTGGGGACAGGGTAAATACTATGGCTACACCTTC.

This chain uses TRBV30 with TRBJ2-7; D might be TRBD2 (7 bases). V lost 3 bases and J 2 bases, leaving 11 bases between the germline ends. Germline CDR1 is GTSNPN and CDR2 is SVGIG (reference sequence). CDR3 length: 13 amino acids. The CDR3 protein is CAWRRGGTYEQYF. In nucleotides, the CDR3 is TGTGCCTGGAGGAGGGGGGGGACCTACGAGCAGTACTTC.

The chain employs TRBV27 and TRBJ2-5; weak D call: TRBD1 (6 bases). The length of the CDR3 is 13 residues. Germline CDR1 reads MNHEY; CDR2 reads SMNVEV (reference sequence). V lost 7 bases to trimming and J lost 7 bases, with 16 bases between them. The CDR3 sequence: CASNGQGRGTQYF. CDR3 nucleotide sequence: TGTGCCAGCAATGGGCAGGGGCGAGGGACCCAGTACTTC.

This sequence joins TRBV18 and TRBJ1-4, with TRBD1 matching 7 bases. The CDR3 sequence is 15 residues long. Looked up from germline, CDR1 is KGHSH and CDR2 is LQKENI. The V segment lost 3 bases and the J segment 7 bases; nucleotides outside the gene matches: 8. The CDR3 sequence: CASSPFDRVGEKLFF. CDR3 bases: TGTGCCAGCTCACCGTTTGACAGGGTGGGTGAAAAACTGTTTTTT.

This clone was counted a few times. The chain couples TRBV29-1 to TRBJ2-3; D is possibly TRBD1 (6 bases). V was clipped by 7 bases and J by 0 bases, with 14 bases between them. Germline assignment: CDR1 SQVTM and CDR2 ANQGSEA. This CDR3 comprises 14 residues. The CDR3 DNA follows: TGCAGCGAGGCCCGGACAGCTAGCACAGATACGCAGTATTTT. Protein: CSEARTASTDTQYF.

The chain combines TRBV4-1 with TRBJ1-2, with TRBD1 matching over 7 bases. With 6 bases clipped from V and 4 bases from J, the junction kept 5 bases outside the gene matches. The CDR3 has 13 residues. Germline values: CDR1 MGHRA, CDR2 YSYEKL. The CDR3 DNA reads as TGCGCCAGCAGGCCCGGGACAGCCTATGGCTACACCTTC. The encoded protein is CASRPGTAYGYTF.